These T cell receptor beta chains were read from a single sample in a study of blood T cell repertoires in COVID-19. Clones were sequenced by immunoSEQ multiplex PCR, and TCRdb holds only the in-frame ones, with some missing. The data show approximately 110,000 clones, about 90% seen once. Sequenced sample: peripheral blood. The origin of the receptors is a woman in her fifties or sixties with active or convalescent COVID-19. CDR3s include the opening cysteine and the closing phenylalanine or tryptophan. The D gene is left open where the match is weak. The size of a clone is reported for some rows only, either as once, few or many, or as a class for expanded clones.

12	TRBV6-5	NA	TRBJ1-2	NA	TGTGCCAGCAGAAGGCCGGGGGGTGGCTACACCTTC	CASRRPGGGYTF
17	TRBV28	TRBD2	TRBJ2-7	NA	TGTGCCAGCAGCCCCGGTGGTTCGGGAGGGTTTTTCTACGAGCAGTACTTC	CASSPGGSGGFFYEQYF
13	TRBV24-1	TRBD1	TRBJ2-1	NA	TGTGCCACCAGACAGGGGGTGAGCTATGAGCAGTTCTTC	CATRQGVSYEQFF
15	TRBV7-9	NA	TRBJ2-7	NA	TGTGCCAGCAGCCTGGAGGGGCTAGCCTCCAACGAGCAGTACTTC	CASSLEGLASNEQYF
13	TRBV28	NA	TRBJ1-2	NA	TGTGCCAGCAGACCCGAGACTTGGAATGGCTACACCTTC	CASRPETWNGYTF
20	TRBV7-6	TRBD2	TRBJ2-6	NA	TGTGCCAGCAGCTTAGACTGGCTAGCGGGAGGGCCGTCTGGGGCCAACGTCCTGACTTTC	CASSLDWLAGGPSGANVLTF
16	TRBV9	NA	TRBJ2-5	NA	TGTGCCAGCAGCCCTATTCCAGGTCGTGGGTGGGAGACCCAGTACTTC	CASSPIPGRGWETQYF
14	TRBV16	TRBD1	TRBJ1-5	NA	TGTGCCAGCAGCCCCAGGGGGAGTAATCAGCCCCAGCATTTT	CASSPRGSNQPQHF
16	TRBV5-6	NA	TRBJ2-1	NA	TGTGCCAGCAGCTCCCCACTCCGAGGCGTATCAAATGAGCAGTTCTTC	CASSSPLRGVSNEQFF
15	TRBV11-2	NA	TRBJ1-1	NA	TGTGCCAGCAGCTTCAGGGGCTCGAAGAACACTGAAGCTTTCTTT	CASSFRGSKNTEAFF
15	TRBV7-3	TRBD2	TRBJ2-3	NA	TGTGCCAGCAGCCCAGCGGGACTAGATACAGATACGCAGTATTTT	CASSPAGLDTDTQYF
17	TRBV4-2	NA	TRBJ1-5	NA	TGTGCCAGCAGCCAAGTTCTGGGGGGAAGGGCCAATCAGCCCCAGCATTTT	CASSQVLGGRANQPQHF
13	TRBV12-3/TRBV12-4	NA	TRBJ2-4	once	TGTGCCAGCAGTTTAGCACAGGGAAACATTCAGTACTTC	CASSLAQGNIQYF
15	TRBV19	TRBD1	TRBJ2-7	NA	TGTGCCAGTAGTATTTCGGGACAGATAACCTACGAGCAGTACTTC	CASSISGQITYEQYF
16	TRBV28	NA	TRBJ1-5	NA	TGTGCCAGCAGTACGAGCCCCCGGGAGGGTGGTCAGCCCCAGCATTTT	CASSTSPREGGQPQHF
14	TRBV11-2	NA	TRBJ2-7	NA	TGTGCCAGCAGCAGGACAGCGGATTCCTACGAGCAGTACTTC	CASSRTADSYEQYF
15	TRBV6-2/TRBV6-3	TRBD2	TRBJ2-1	NA	TGTGCCAGCAGTTACTTGGCGGGAGGGGTCGATGAGCAGTTCTTC	CASSYLAGGVDEQFF
13	TRBV18	NA	TRBJ1-5	few	TGTGCCAGCTCACAGGGACAAAATCAGCCCCAGCATTTT	CASSQGQNQPQHF
16	TRBV19	NA	TRBJ1-4	NA	TGTGCCAGTACCAAAATCTGGACAGCAAATAATGAAAAACTGTTTTTT	CASTKIWTANNEKLFF
17	TRBV2	TRBD2	TRBJ2-3	NA	TGTGCCAGCAGACTAGCGGGAGCTCCGCGGGGCACAGATACGCAGTATTTT	CASRLAGAPRGTDTQYF
15	TRBV10-3	TRBD2	TRBJ2-1	once	TGTGCCATCACCAACGGGGGGTTGCCCTACAATGAGCAGTTCTTC	CAITNGGLPYNEQFF
12	TRBV6-5	TRBD1	TRBJ1-1	few	TGTGCCAGCAGTCCGGTGACAGGGGGAGCTTTCTTT	CASSPVTGGAFF
12	TRBV30	TRBD1	TRBJ1-3	once	TGTGCCTGGGACAGGGAAGGAAACACCATATATTTT	CAWDREGNTIYF
13	TRBV6-1	TRBD1	TRBJ1-5	NA	TGTGCCAGCAGTGAGACAGGGAGTCAGCCCCAGCATTTT	CASSETGSQPQHF
15	TRBV4-3	NA	TRBJ2-7	NA	TGCGCCAGCAGCCAAGATCTGGCTGGCTCCTACGAGCAGTACTTC	CASSQDLAGSYEQYF
16	TRBV4-2	TRBD2	TRBJ2-3	NA	TGTGCCAGCAGCCAAAACAGCGGGGTTGGAACAGATACGCAGTATTTT	CASSQNSGVGTDTQYF
13	TRBV7-6	NA	TRBJ2-6	NA	TGTGCCAGCAGCCTTCCGGGGGCCAACGTCCTGACTTTC	CASSLPGANVLTF
16	TRBV7-2	TRBD1	TRBJ2-2	NA	TGTGCCAGCAGCTCGTCCGGGACAGCGTTAACCGGGGAGCTGTTTTTT	CASSSSGTALTGELFF